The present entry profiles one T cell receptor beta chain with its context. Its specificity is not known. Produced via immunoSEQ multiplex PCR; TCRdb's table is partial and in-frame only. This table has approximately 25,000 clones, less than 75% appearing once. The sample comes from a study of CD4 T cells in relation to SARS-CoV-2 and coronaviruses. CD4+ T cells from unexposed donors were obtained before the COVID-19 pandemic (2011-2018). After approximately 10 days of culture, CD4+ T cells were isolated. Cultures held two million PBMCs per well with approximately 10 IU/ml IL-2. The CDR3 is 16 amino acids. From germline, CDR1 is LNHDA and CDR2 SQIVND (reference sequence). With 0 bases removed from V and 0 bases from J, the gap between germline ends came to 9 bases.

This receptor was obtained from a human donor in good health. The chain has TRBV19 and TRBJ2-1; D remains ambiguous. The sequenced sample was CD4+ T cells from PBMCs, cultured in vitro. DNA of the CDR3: TGTGCCAGTAGTATAGATCTCCTCCCCTCCTACAATGAGCAGTTCTTC. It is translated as CASSIDLLPSYNEQFF.